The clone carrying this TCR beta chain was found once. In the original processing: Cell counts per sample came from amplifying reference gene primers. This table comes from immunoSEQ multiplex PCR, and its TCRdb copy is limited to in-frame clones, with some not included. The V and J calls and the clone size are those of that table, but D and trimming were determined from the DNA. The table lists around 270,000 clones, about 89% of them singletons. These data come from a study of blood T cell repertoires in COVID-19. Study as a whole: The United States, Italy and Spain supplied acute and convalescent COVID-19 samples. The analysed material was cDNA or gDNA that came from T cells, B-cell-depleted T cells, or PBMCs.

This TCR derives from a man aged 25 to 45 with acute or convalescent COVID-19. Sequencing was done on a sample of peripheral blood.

CDR3 in DNA: TGTGCCAGCAGCTTAGGAGGAGGGAGAGCTTTCTTT. It specifies CASSLGGGRAFF. The rearrangement uses TRBV11-2 and TRBJ1-1; D is uncertain. The CDR3 runs 12 residues. The germline V gene encodes CDR1 SGHAT and CDR2 FQNNGV. Trimming cost V 1 base and J 10 bases, with 10 bases left between them. The whole variable domain, filled in from reference TRBV11-2 and TRBJ1-1, reads EAGVAQSPRYKIIEKRQSVAFWCNPISGHATLYWYQQILGQGPKLLIQFQNNGVVDDSQLPKDRFSAERLKGVDSTLKIQPAKLEDSAVYLCASSLGGGRAFFGQGTRLTVV.